The clone carrying this T cell receptor (beta chain) was detected many times. Antigen unknown. The data stem from a study of regulatory T cells in long-lasting Graves disease. Findings and caveats of the study: Patients with persistent disease showed a bias toward TRBV28, TRBJ1-2 and TRBJ2-5.

Time point indicated: persistent/refractory GD, antithyroid drugs over 5 years with positive TRAb. PBMC-extracted RNA yielded the TCR library. Libraries of TCR beta came from iRepertoire HTBI primers plus Arm-PCR of CDR3 regions. Via MiXCR, TCRdb re-called the multiplex PCR reads, giving one row per CDR3 protein. Of approximately 290,000 distinct CDR3 sequences in the sample, 20% to 25% were seen once. Germline CDR1 is MNHEY and CDR2 is SVGAGI. The CDR3 totals 15 residues. Germline trimming cut 0 bases from V and 4 bases from J; bases unmatched to any gene: 1. This sequence was found in a female donor with Graves disease. The V and J genes are TRBV6-5 and TRBJ2-5, with 11 bases identical to TRBD2. Here the sequenced sample was peripheral blood mononuclear cells (PBMCs), taken when the disease was refractory, from a patient treated with antithyroid drugs. The CDR3 protein is CASSYSSGRAETQYF. For the CDR3, the DNA is TGTGCCAGCAGTTACTCTAGCGGGAGGGCAGAGACCCAGTACTTC.